This entry lists 31 T cell receptor beta chains sequenced from one sample in a study of blood T cell repertoires in COVID-19. Measured with immunoSEQ multiplex PCR; TCRdb has only the in-frame clones, and not every one. The sample includes about 210,000 clones, around 85% of them seen just once. The sequencing input was peripheral blood. The receptors come from a woman in her 70s with acute or convalescent COVID-19.

The rearrangement uses TRBV3-1 (or the pseudogene TRBV3-2) and TRBJ2-7; TRBD2 agrees at 8 bases. The junction had 8 bases not matched to a gene; V was cut back by 6 bases and J by 1 base. The CDR3 runs to 15 residues. From germline, CDR1 is LGHDT and CDR2 YNNKEL (reference sequence). CDR3 DNA sequence: TGTGCCAGCAGTCAGAGCGGGAGATCATCCTACGAGCAGTACTTC. This sequence encodes CASSQSGRSSYEQYF.

V is TRBV12-3 or TRBV12-4 and J is TRBJ2-2, with TRBD1 as a possible D gene (6 bases). The V end was cut by 4 bases, the J end by 4 bases, with 7 bases between. The CDR3 extends over 13 amino acids. CDR3 in amino acids: CASSWDTTGELFF. DNA for the CDR3: TGTGCCAGCAGTTGGGACACCACCGGGGAGCTGTTTTTT.

The V call is TRBV18, the J call TRBJ1-4, with no clear D. Germline assignment: CDR1 KGHSH and CDR2 LQKENI. Between the trimmed V and J ends, which lost 3 bases and 4 bases, there was a span of 9 bases. This CDR3 is 14 amino acids long. The CDR3: CASSPGVGNEKLFF. Here the CDR3 DNA reads TGTGCCAGCTCACCGGGAGTCGGTAATGAAAAACTGTTTTTT.

This clone was observed once. This rearrangement joins TRBV6-4 to TRBJ2-3, with D possibly being TRBD2 (6 bases). The CDR3 runs 15 residues. Trimming cost V 3 bases and J 3 bases, with 13 bases left between them. Per the germline V gene, CDR1 is MRHNA and CDR2 is SNTAGT. Here the CDR3 DNA reads TGTGCCAGCAGTGAACCCGGGAGTCCGACAGATACGCAGTATTTT. This translates into CASSEPGSPTDTQYF.

The genes are TRBV12-3 or TRBV12-4 and TRBJ2-5; D is uncertain. Trimming shortened V by 5 bases and J by 4 bases, and 8 bases separated the two germline ends. The CDR3 runs to 12 residues. CDR3 in DNA: TGTGCCAGCAGTCCCCGAGGAGAGACCCAGTACTTC. Protein product: CASSPRGETQYF.

This clone was observed at least ten times. This rearrangement joins TRBV19 to TRBJ1-5; a possible D gene is TRBD1 (5 bases). This CDR3 has 15 amino acids. V was shortened by 3 bases and J by 7 bases, with 16 bases between the two germline ends. The V gene's germline CDR1 is LNHDA and CDR2 SQIVND (reference sequence). The CDR3 sequence is CASSITGSVLQPQHF. The CDR3 DNA reads as TGTGCCAGTAGTATTACAGGTTCGGTCTTACAGCCCCAGCATTTT.

The V call is TRBV18, the J call TRBJ2-1; a weak D match, TRBD1 (6 bases). This CDR3 comprises 15 residues. V lost 4 bases and J lost 6, with 16 bases in between. Germline CDR1 is KGHSH and CDR2 is LQKENI. CDR3 in amino acids: CASSQITGTGNEQFF. The DNA of the CDR3 is TGTGCCAGCTCACAAATAACAGGGACGGGCAATGAGCAGTTCTTC.

The V gene is TRBV7-2, the J gene TRBJ1-6; D gene ambiguous. This CDR3 contains 14 residues. CDR1 SGHTA and CDR2 FQGNSA come from the germline V gene. Trimming removed 3 bases at V and 7 bases at J, with 10 bases between. The DNA of the CDR3 is TGTGCCAGCAGCTTTGACGCAGGAAATTCACCCCTCCACTTT. Residues: CASSFDAGNSPLHF.

The chain's CDR3 is CASSPRDRGYTEAFF. The CDR3 region has the DNA TGTGCCAGCAGCCCCCGGGACAGGGGGTACACTGAAGCTTTCTTT. The V gene is TRBV5-8, the J gene TRBJ1-1; 11 bases align to TRBD1. The CDR3 is 15 residues long. V lost 4 bases to trimming and J lost 3 bases; unmatched junction nucleotides: 5. CDR1 is SGHTS and CDR2 is YDEGEE in the germline V gene.

The chain joins TRBV7-3 to TRBJ2-6; possible D gene TRBD1, 6 bases. V was cut by 2 bases and J by 2 bases, with 7 bases left in between. Germline CDR1 reads SGHTA; CDR2 reads FQGTGA. This CDR3 comprises 15 residues. CDR3 loop: CASSLQGPGANVLTF. The CDR3 DNA reads as TGTGCCAGCAGCTTACAGGGGCCTGGGGCCAACGTCCTGACTTTC.

The rearrangement uses TRBV2 and TRBJ1-5; TRBD1 might be the D (6 bases). Germline CDR1 reads SNHLY; CDR2 reads FYNNEI. V dropped 6 bases and J dropped 3 bases, with 12 bases sitting between them. CDR3 size: 14 residues. CDR3 nucleotide sequence: TGTGCCAGCAGGCATACAGGGATCAATCAGCCCCAGCATTTT. Translation gives CASRHTGINQPQHF.

With respect to this clone: The sample has other DNA sequences that encode this CDR3 too. V and J are TRBV19 and TRBJ2-2; 7 bases align to TRBD1. This CDR3 is built from 14 residues. V gave up 5 bases and J gave up 3 bases; unmatched junction bases: 3. Germline V CDR1 and CDR2: LNHDA, SQIVND (reference sequence). CDR3 in amino acids: CASSSGGYTGELFF. As DNA, the CDR3 is TGTGCCAGTAGTTCAGGGGGTTACACCGGGGAGCTGTTTTTT.

The V gene is TRBV7-2, the J gene TRBJ2-7; unclear D gene. Germline lookup yields CDR1 SGHTA and CDR2 FQGNSA. Trimming removed 7 bases from V and 3 bases from J, with 7 bases in between. This CDR3 is 11 amino acids long. CDR3 bases: TGTGCCAGCACCTCCCTCTACGAGCAGTACTTC. Its protein is CASTSLYEQYF.

Notes on this clone: The same CDR3 also results from other DNA sequences found in this sample. The CDR3 loop is CASSLTGSYEQYF. In nucleotides, the CDR3 is TGCGCCAGCAGCTTGACAGGCTCCTACGAGCAGTACTTC. The rearrangement links TRBV5-1 to TRBJ2-7, with D possibly TRBD1 on 5 matching bases. Germline V gene data show CDR1 as SGHRS and CDR2 as YFSETQ. The V end was cut by 1 base, the J end by 0 bases, with 5 bases between. The CDR3 has 13 amino acids.

V usage is TRBV5-1 and J usage is TRBJ1-3, with 7 bases aligning to TRBD1. In germline, CDR1 is SGHRS, CDR2 YFSETQ. The CDR3 totals 15 residues. The J segment lost 1 base and the V segment lost 3 bases, leaving 4 bases of the junction unmatched. The CDR3 nucleotides are TGCGCCAGCAGCTCGACAGGGCGGTCTGGAAACACCATATATTTT. Protein: CASSSTGRSGNTIYF. Combining the CDR3 with reference TRBV5-1 and TRBJ1-3 gives the whole variable domain KAGVTQTPRYLIKTRGQQVTLSCSPISGHRSVSWYQQTPGQGLQFLFEYFSETQRNKGNFPGRFSGRQFSNSRSEMNVSTLELGDSALYLCASSSTGRSGNTIYFGEGSWLTVV.

The chain employs TRBV4-1 and TRBJ1-1; 8 positions match TRBD1. Germline trimming cut 0 bases from V and 1 base from J; bases unmatched to any gene: 10. Germline loops: CDR1 MGHRA, CDR2 YSYEKL. The CDR3 runs 18 residues. The CDR3 reads CASSQDRVRTGKNTEAFF. The CDR3 DNA reads as TGCGCCAGCAGCCAAGATCGTGTACGGACAGGGAAGAACACTGAAGCTTTCTTT.

This chain uses TRBV6-4 with TRBJ2-2; 7 bases map to TRBD1. Losses at the gene ends were 3 bases for V and 5 bases for J; bases not matched to a gene: 0. The CDR3 has 13 residues. Germline CDR1 is MRHNA and CDR2 is SNTAGT. Here the CDR3 reads CASSEQGTGELFF. The DNA for the CDR3 is TGTGCCAGCAGTGAACAGGGGACCGGGGAGCTGTTTTTT.

The V call is TRBV28, the J call TRBJ1-5, with TRBD1 matching 7 bases. V trimming: 6 bases; J trimming: 2 bases; junction bases outside the gene matches: 7. The CDR3 spans 15 residues. Germline CDR1 is MDHEN and CDR2 is SYDVKM. DNA of the CDR3: TGTGCCAGCAGCCATCAAACAGGGGGCAATCAGCCCCAGCATTTT. Its protein is CASSHQTGGNQPQHF.

This clone was seen a handful of times. The gene calls are TRBV5-4 and TRBJ2-7, with TRBD1 matching 8 bases. Losses at the gene ends were 0 bases for V and 7 bases for J; bases not matched to a gene: 6. The CDR3 spans 14 residues. CDR1 SGHNT and CDR2 YYREEE come from the germline V gene (reference sequence). The CDR3 reads CASSLDRGMGEQYF. The CDR3 DNA follows: TGTGCCAGCAGCTTGGACAGGGGGATGGGTGAGCAGTACTTC.

With respect to this clone: Lacking the conserved final phenylalanine or tryptophan, this CDR3 likely reflects a read error. The V and J genes are TRBV28 and TRBJ1-2, with TRBD1 matching 9 bases. The CDR3 has 16 amino acids. The V segment lost 7 bases and the J segment 4 bases; nucleotides outside the gene matches: 13. Germline CDR1 and CDR2: MDHEN and SYDVKM. Here the CDR3 DNA reads TGTGCCAGCACGGGGACAGGGTACGAACGGTCCTATGGCTACACCCTC. Protein: CASTGTGYERSYGYTL.

The chain links TRBV5-4 to TRBJ1-5; tentatively, D is TRBD1 (6 bases). Trimming stripped 7 bases from V and 2 bases from J, with 13 bases between. The CDR3 sequence is 14 residues long. Germline CDR1 SGHNT, CDR2 YYREEE (reference sequence). The CDR3 DNA is TGTGCCAGCTCCAGAGGGGGTGGCAATCAGCCCCAGCATTTT. Its translation is CASSRGGGNQPQHF.

The chain links TRBV9 to TRBJ1-3; no reliable D call. V was pared by 4 bases and J by 0 bases, with 17 bases between. The germline CDR1 and CDR2 sequences are SGDLS and YYNGEE. This CDR3 has 17 amino acids. This chain's CDR3 is CASSPQNEFRSGNTIYF. The CDR3 nucleotides are TGTGCCAGCAGCCCTCAAAACGAGTTCCGCTCTGGAAACACCATATATTTT.

CDR3: CATSRPPDRPNTGELFF. CDR3 DNA sequence: TGTGCCACCAGCAGACCCCCGGACAGGCCGAACACCGGGGAGCTGTTTTTT. The chain joins TRBV15 to TRBJ2-2; TRBD1 agrees at 7 bases. In germline, CDR1 is LNHNV, CDR2 YYDKDF (reference sequence). V lost 2 bases, J lost 0 bases, and 6 bases stayed unmatched. CDR3 size: 17 residues. Looking up the rest from reference TRBV15 and TRBJ2-2 gives the full variable domain: DAMVIQNPRYQVTQFGKPVTLSCSQTLNHNVMYWYQQKSSQAPKLLFHYYDKDFNNEADTPDNFQSRRPNTSFCFLDIRSPGLGDTAMYLCATSRPPDRPNTGELFFGEGSRLTVL.

V and J are TRBV25-1 and TRBJ2-3; a possible D gene is TRBD2 (5 bases). V was pared by 3 bases and J by 6 bases, with 13 bases between. Germline V gene data show CDR1 as MGHDK and CDR2 as SYGVNS. The length of the CDR3 is 14 residues. The CDR3 region is CASSDRSGWDTQYF. DNA of the CDR3: TGTGCCAGCAGTGATCGTTCGGGGTGGGATACGCAGTATTTT.

The V gene is TRBV14, the J gene TRBJ2-7; 7 positions agree with TRBD2. After removal of 0 bases from V and 3 bases from J, the junction contained 2 bases not matched to a gene. The CDR3 consists of 14 residues. Germline loops: CDR1 SGHDN, CDR2 FVKESK. CDR3 region: CASSQEWEGYEQYF. The CDR3 DNA sequence: TGTGCCAGCAGCCAAGAGTGGGAGGGCTACGAGCAGTACTTC. Full variable domain (outside the CDR3, taken from reference TRBV14 and TRBJ2-7): EAGVTQFPSHSVIEKGQTVTLRCDPISGHDNLYWYRRVMGKEIKFLLHFVKESKQDESGMPNNRFLAERTGGTYSTLKVQPAELEDSGVYFCASSQEWEGYEQYFGPGTRLTVT.

For the CDR3, the DNA is TGTGCCAGCTCACCACTGTCCGAGGCCGCTGAAGCTTTCTTT. Its protein product is CASSPLSEAAEAFF. The chain is built from TRBV18 and TRBJ1-1; D not resolved. CDR3 length: 14 amino acids. V shed 1 base and J shed 6 bases, with 12 bases lying between them. Germline V gene sequence: CDR1 KGHSH, CDR2 LQKENI.

The chain couples TRBV2 to TRBJ2-4; D call uncertain. The germline V gene has CDR1 SNHLY and CDR2 FYNNEI. The CDR3 has 13 amino acids. V was shortened by 3 bases and J by 3 bases, with 6 bases between the two germline ends. For the CDR3, the DNA is TGTGCCAGCAGTGAGTTTATCAAAAACATTCAGTACTTC. This encodes CASSEFIKNIQYF.

The CDR3 nucleotides are TGTGCCAGCAATGGAGGGAACAGAGGAAACACCATATATTTT. It encodes CASNGGNRGNTIYF. This chain uses TRBV6-6 with TRBJ1-3; the D is unclear. V was shortened by 7 bases and J by 4 bases, with 14 bases between the two germline ends. The CDR3 extends over 14 amino acids. Germline V gives CDR1 MNHNY, CDR2 SVGAGI (reference sequence).

In this sample, this clone turned up once. The rearrangement uses TRBV6-5 and TRBJ1-6; weak D call: TRBD1 (6 bases). The germline V and J ends were trimmed by 0 bases and 10 bases, with 10 bases remaining between them. CDR1 and CDR2 (germline): MNHEY, SVGAGI. The CDR3 runs 14 residues. Here the CDR3 DNA reads TGTGCCAGCAGTTACTCAAGGGGGTGGTCACCCCTCCACTTT. Encoded protein: CASSYSRGWSPLHF.

This sequence joins TRBV7-2 and TRBJ1-3, with D possibly being TRBD1 (5 bases). Trimming removed 1 base at V and 1 base at J, with 14 bases between. This CDR3 spans 17 amino acids. CDR1 SGHTA and CDR2 FQGNSA come from the germline V gene. The DNA for the CDR3 is TGTGCCAGCAGCTTAGTCCCCGCAGGGAGGTCTGGAAACACCATATATTTT. Amino acid sequence: CASSLVPAGRSGNTIYF.

In its sample, this clone was seen once. Other nucleotide sequences in the sample specify the same CDR3. V is TRBV11-2 and J is TRBJ2-1; D remains ambiguous. CDR3 length equals 11 residues. Trimming took off 1 base at V and 7 bases at J, with 2 bases between the two ends. In germline, CDR1 is SGHAT, CDR2 FQNNGV. In DNA form, the CDR3 reads TGTGCCAGCAGCTTAGCTAATGAGCAGTTCTTC. This translates into CASSLANEQFF.